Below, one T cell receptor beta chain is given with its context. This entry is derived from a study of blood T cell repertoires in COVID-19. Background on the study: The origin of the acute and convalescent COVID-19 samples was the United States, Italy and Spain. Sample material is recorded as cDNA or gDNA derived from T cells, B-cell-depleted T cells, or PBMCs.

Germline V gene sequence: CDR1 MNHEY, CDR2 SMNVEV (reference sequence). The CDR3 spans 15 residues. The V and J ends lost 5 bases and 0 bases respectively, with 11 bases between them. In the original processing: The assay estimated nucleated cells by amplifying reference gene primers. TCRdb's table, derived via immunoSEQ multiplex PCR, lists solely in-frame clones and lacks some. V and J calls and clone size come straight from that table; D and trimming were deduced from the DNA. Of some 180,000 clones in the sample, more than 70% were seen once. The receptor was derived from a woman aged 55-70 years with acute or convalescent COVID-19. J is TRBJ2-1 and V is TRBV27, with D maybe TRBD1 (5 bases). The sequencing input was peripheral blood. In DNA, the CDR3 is TGTGCCAGCAGTCCAGATCAGGGCTCCTACAATGAGCAGTTCTTC. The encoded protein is CASSPDQGSYNEQFF.